This TCR beta chain is from a study of graft-versus-host responses after intestinal transplantation (dated by TCRdb to about 2021). Regarding the study in general: The transplants that recipients got were multivisceral, liver-intestinal, or isolated intestinal. A cohort of some 24 intestinal transplant recipients, including one retransplant, was enrolled, and a few patients lacking pretransplant specimens were excluded. To identify alloreactive clones, pre-transplant mixed lymphocyte reaction products were sequenced and compared with unstimulated pre-transplant donor and recipient T cells. Rather than being sequenced by the commercial service, samples from a few later patients were sequenced in-house on an Illumina MiSeq and processed with MiXCR. A peak of at least 4% donor T cells among recipient peripheral blood mononuclear cells was the definition used for donor T cell macrochimerism. Anti-thymocyte globulin induction was given to all recipients, followed by maintenance tacrolimus and steroids for 2 to 4 years. After intestinal transplantation, graft-versus-host and host-versus-graft alloreactive T cell clones in the graft, circulation and bone marrow were tracked using bulk TCR-beta CDR3 sequencing.

Preparation of the library involved the immunoSEQ multiplex PCR assay. For most patients, genomic DNA was isolated using the Qiagen DNeasy Blood and Tissue Kit and was shipped frozen to Adaptive Biotechnologies for TCR sequencing. For most patients, high-throughput TCR-beta CDR3 sequencing of genomic DNA was performed by Adaptive Biotechnologies. The authors processed their data as follows. Adaptive's ImmunoSEQ software supplied the TCR sequencing data for around 19 patients, while MiXCR and VDJtools were used to process three other patients. To correct CD4 versus CD8 sorting errors, any sequence found in both subsets at a frequency ratio below 5:1 was removed. CDR3 nucleotide sequences shared between donor and recipient were removed because their origin could not be assigned. To count as alloreactive, a clone needed at least 2-fold expansion over unstimulated cells and a minimum CFSE-low frequency of 0.002% (template counts) or 0.001% (read counts). Clones were considered mappable if detected in sequenced pre-transplant spleen, lymph node, or MLR CFSE-low populations of the donor or recipient. Cumulative frequency of alloreactive clones was calculated as a percentage of all sequences weighted by copy number. In TCRdb, the immuneACCESS table is reduced to in-frame sequences with V and J assigned. These tables do not hold every clone; where another copy was compared, an unresolved V gene accounts for under half, and the others remain unexplained. From that table come the V and J calls and clone size; the DNA was used to work out D and trimming. The sample contains about 70,000 clones, about 90% of them found a single time. Approximately 1.3% of the sample lies in the top ten.

Taken with the paper, the label for time point translates to: cells obtained before transplantation from donor or recipient. CD3+CD4+ and CD3+CD8+ populations were FACS-sorted from unstimulated pre-transplant donor and recipient cells taken from spleen or lymph nodes. Study-level results and caveats: Conclusions were limited by the relatively low number and heterogeneity of intestinal transplant patients. In the allografts of patients with donor T cell macrochimerism, GvH to HvG T cell clonal ratios were high. Peak levels of circulating GvH clones were associated with declines in HvG clones early after transplant. GvH clones were detected in recipient bone marrow, and some appeared earlier in ileal mucosa or blood, consistent with an intestinal mucosal origin.

Per the germline V gene (reference sequence), LNHDA is the CDR1 and SQIVND is the CDR2. From the cysteine up to the phenylalanine, the CDR3 has a length of 11 residues. This entry keeps only the CDR3 DNA: 33 bases, framed from base 1. A distance of 10 bases separates the germline ends of V and J, which lose 10 bases and 5 bases respectively. Turning to this clone: Its cognate antigen has yet to be identified. Per-base qualities were not stored, and no clone one base away is much larger.

Specimen: unstimulated CD8+ T cells sorted from spleen or lymph node cells, collected before intestinal transplant. The chain employs TRBV19 and TRBJ2-3; tentative D gene TRBD2, with 5 bases matching. The source of this sequence is a human donor who received an intestinal transplant. The sequence in DNA is TGTGCCACCCTCCGGGGAGATACGCAGTATTTT. It codes for CATLRGDTQYF. Full variable domain (CDR3 extended with the reference TRBV19 and TRBJ2-3 proteins): DGGITQSPKYLFRKEGQNVTLSCEQNLNHDAMYWYRQDPGQGLRLIYYSQIVNDFQKGDIAEGYSVSREKKESFPLTVTSAQKNPTAFYLCATLRGDTQYFGPGTRLTVL.